Shown below are 21 T cell receptor beta chains from a single sample sequenced in a study of Ad26.COV2.S vaccination and SARS-CoV-2 variants. Here immunoSEQ multiplex PCR was the method, and the copy in TCRdb shows in-frame clones only, minus some. The data hold around 250,000 clones, with around 88% observed a single time. Regarding treatment: some 20 received Ad26.COV2.S at low or high dose, single or two shots; roughly 5 received placebo; per-sample allocation not given. The samples were gathered on day 63 after the first injection of vaccine or placebo. The source was peripheral blood, collected in a trial of Ad26.COV2.S vaccine versus placebo. The receptors here all came from a person aged 18-65 years who received the Ad26.COV2.S COVID-19 vaccine or a placebo.

As DNA, the CDR3 is TGTGCCAGTAGTATAGATGGACCCGCCGTGAGGGCCCTTAGCAATCAGCCCCAGCATTTT. It specifies CASSIDGPAVRALSNQPQHF. This chain uses TRBV19 with TRBJ1-5; D ambiguous. CDR3 size: 20 residues. The germline gives CDR1 LNHDA, CDR2 SQIVND (reference sequence). V was shortened by 0 bases and J by 0 bases, with 21 bases between the two germline ends.

A few counts support this clone. The J gene is TRBJ2-2, the V gene TRBV7-9; TRBD2 is a possible D gene (5 bases). The CDR3 is made up of 15 amino acids. In germline, CDR1 is SEHNR, CDR2 FQNEAQ (reference sequence). V was clipped by 2 bases and J by 4 bases, with 11 bases between them. This chain's CDR3 is CASSLRGMVTGELFF. CDR3 DNA sequence: TGTGCCAGCAGCTTACGAGGGATGGTCACCGGGGAGCTGTTTTTT.

CDR3 sequence: CASSRRTSELDTQYF. CDR3 sequence (DNA): TGTGCCAGCAGCAGACGGACTAGCGAGTTAGATACGCAGTATTTT. V usage is TRBV5-4 and J usage is TRBJ2-3, with 9 bases lining up with TRBD2. The CDR3 has 15 residues. Germline CDR1 SGHNT, CDR2 YYREEE (reference sequence). The J segment lost 5 bases and the V segment lost 4 bases, leaving 8 bases of the junction unmatched.

V gene TRBV6-5 combines with J gene TRBJ2-5; D is unresolved. The V gene's germline CDR1 is MNHEY and CDR2 SVGAGI. V shed 6 bases and J shed 2 bases, with 13 bases lying between them. The CDR3 runs to 14 residues. The CDR3 nucleotides are TGTGCCAGCAGCCCACAATACCCACAAGAGACCCAGTACTTC. This encodes CASSPQYPQETQYF.

Notes on this clone: Different DNA sequences within this sample yield the same CDR3. The V call is TRBV7-9, the J call TRBJ2-1; 11 bases are shared with TRBD2. Germline V gene data show CDR1 as SEHNR and CDR2 as FQNEAQ (reference sequence). The CDR3 totals 15 residues. Losses at the gene ends were 4 bases for V and 3 bases for J; bases not matched to a gene: 2. Here the CDR3 reads CASSSGTSGYNEQFF. Written as DNA, the CDR3 is TGTGCCAGCAGCTCCGGGACTAGCGGCTACAATGAGCAGTTCTTC.

The J gene is TRBJ2-1, the V gene TRBV7-9; 13 nucleotides match TRBD2. The germline V gene has CDR1 SEHNR and CDR2 FQNEAQ (reference sequence). The CDR3 length is 18 residues. J was trimmed by 1 base and V by 2 bases; bases with no gene match: 5. CDR3 in amino acids: CASSLRLAGGGSYNEQFF. The CDR3 DNA reads as TGTGCCAGCAGCTTACGACTAGCGGGAGGCGGGTCCTACAATGAGCAGTTCTTC.

The CDR3 reads CASSRITGELFF. In DNA form, the CDR3 reads TGTGCCAGCAGCAGAATCACCGGGGAGCTGTTTTTT. The chain recombines TRBV11-1 with TRBJ2-2; D gene ambiguous. This CDR3 is built from 12 residues. V dropped 5 bases and J dropped 4 bases, with 5 bases sitting between them. The germline gives CDR1 SGHAT, CDR2 FQDESV (reference sequence).

This clone appeared a single time. The chain is built from TRBV18 and TRBJ1-4; D is unresolved. In germline, CDR1 is KGHSH, CDR2 LQKENI. V dropped 5 bases and J dropped 7 bases, with 11 bases sitting between them. This CDR3 is 13 amino acids long. CDR3 nucleotides: TGTGCCAGCTCAGTACAAAGAGGTGAAAAACTGTTTTTT. Residues: CASSVQRGEKLFF.

This chain links TRBV3-1 (or the pseudogene TRBV3-2) with TRBJ1-4, with D possibly TRBD1 on 6 matching bases. Trimming shortened V by 3 bases and J by 5 bases, and 16 bases separated the two germline ends. The CDR3 spans 16 residues. From germline, CDR1 is LGHDT and CDR2 YNNKEL (reference sequence). DNA of the CDR3: TGTGCCAGCAGCCAGCCGGGATCGCAGGGGAATGAAAAACTGTTTTTT. Protein product: CASSQPGSQGNEKLFF.

The rearrangement joins TRBV10-3 to TRBJ2-7; tentative D call: TRBD1 (5 bases). V was clipped by 4 bases and J by 3 bases, with 10 bases between them. Germline CDR1 is ENHRY and CDR2 is SYGVKD. The CDR3 extends over 13 amino acids. The DNA of the CDR3 is TGTGCCATCAGTGCTTTCCAGGGCTACGAGCAGTACTTC. Encoded protein: CAISAFQGYEQYF.

The chain is built from TRBV21-1 and TRBJ2-1; the D segment call TRBD2 is taken from the table without a DNA check. TRBV21-1 is deemed a pseudogene. The CDR3 covers 18 residues. The CDR3 region is CASSKAQGRGSSYNEQFF. The CDR3, as DNA: TGTGCTAGCAGCAAAGCGCAGGGGCGGGGGAGCTCCTACAATGAGCAGTTCTTC.

This rearrangement joins TRBV10-1 to TRBJ2-7; 7 bases agree with TRBD2. From germline, CDR1 is WNHNN and CDR2 SYGVQD (reference sequence). The CDR3 extends over 15 amino acids. V shed 4 bases, J shed 6 bases, and the junction held 12 bases outside the gene matches. CDR3 protein: CASSGQREIRLEQYV. The CDR3 DNA follows: TGCGCCAGCAGTGGGCAGCGGGAAATCAGGCTCGAGCAGTACGTC.

The chain combines TRBV7-9 with TRBJ2-7, with D hard to call. The V end lost 1 base, the J end lost 3 bases, and 13 bases lay between the germline ends. This CDR3 spans 15 amino acids. Germline CDR1 SEHNR, CDR2 FQNEAQ (reference sequence). The CDR3 DNA reads as TGTGCCAGCAGCTTAGGAATTGGGGTTCACTACGAGCAGTACTTC. Amino acids: CASSLGIGVHYEQYF.

The CDR3 nucleotides read TGTGCCAGCAGAGCCGCAGCCGGACGGAATTCACCCCTCCACTTT. Its translation is CASRAAAGRNSPLHF. The chain carries TRBV7-2 and TRBJ1-6, with no clear D. Germline lookup yields CDR1 SGHTA and CDR2 FQGNSA. This CDR3 spans 15 amino acids. Trimming pared 6 bases from V and 7 bases from J, leaving 16 bases between.

CDR3 residues: CASTKAAGPEAFF. In DNA, the CDR3 is TGTGCCAGCACTAAGGCGGCAGGGCCTGAAGCTTTCTTT. The gene calls are TRBV6-5 and TRBJ1-1, with TRBD1 as a possible D gene (5 bases). Germline loops: CDR1 MNHEY, CDR2 SVGAGI. This CDR3 region has 13 residues. Deletions cut 7 bases from V and 6 bases from J, with 15 bases between.

The chain links TRBV4-2 to TRBJ1-5; D not resolved. Deletions cut 0 bases from V and 0 bases from J, with 15 bases between. This CDR3 contains 18 residues. Germline CDR1 reads LGHNA; CDR2 reads YNFKEQ. The CDR3 reads CASSQDLVRSYSNQPQHF. CDR3 sequence (DNA): TGTGCCAGCAGCCAAGATCTTGTCAGGAGCTATAGCAATCAGCCCCAGCATTTT.

This clone was recorded a few times. The chain has TRBV7-3 and TRBJ1-3; TRBD1 might be the D (5 bases). In germline, CDR1 is SGHTA, CDR2 FQGTGA. V was shortened by 3 bases and J by 2 bases, with 11 bases between the two germline ends. The CDR3 totals 15 residues. Here the CDR3 DNA reads TGTGCCAGCAGCTTTAGTCCGGGGGCTGGAAACACCATATATTTT. It specifies CASSFSPGAGNTIYF.

V is TRBV6-5 and J is TRBJ1-1; a weak D match, TRBD1 (5 bases). Trimming shortened V by 6 bases and J by 1 base, and 9 bases separated the two germline ends. The CDR3 is made up of 13 amino acids. Germline-derived CDR1 and CDR2 are MNHEY and SVGAGI. The CDR3 DNA reads as TGTGCCAGCAGCCGACAGTCGAACACTGAAGCTTTCTTT. Amino acid sequence: CASSRQSNTEAFF.

This clone was detected once. The V call is TRBV23-1, the J call TRBJ2-3; D is undetermined. TRBV23-1 is known as an ORF, though its function is uncertain. This CDR3 is built from 12 residues. The V end was cut by 4 bases, the J end by 4 bases, with 6 bases between. This CDR3 is CASSRPPDTQYF. The CDR3 DNA sequence: TGCGCCAGCAGTCGTCCTCCAGATACGCAGTATTTT.

This clone was seen more than once but under ten times. The chain is built from TRBV5-1 and TRBJ1-5, with D tentatively TRBD1 (5 bases). Germline values: CDR1 SGHRS, CDR2 YFSETQ. V shed 4 bases and J shed 6 bases, with 17 bases lying between them. CDR3 length: 15 residues. Written as DNA, the CDR3 is TGCGCCAGCAGCCTCTTAGGGCAGGGAGGTCAGCCCCAGCATTTT. Its protein is CASSLLGQGGQPQHF.

This chain links TRBV30 with TRBJ1-1; D remains ambiguous. CDR3 size: 13 residues. V lost 5 bases, J lost 5 bases, and 15 bases lay in between. Germline loops: CDR1 GTSNPN, CDR2 SVGIG (reference sequence). The CDR3 protein is CAWASRVGTEAFF. For the CDR3, the DNA is TGTGCCTGGGCCTCCCGGGTGGGGACTGAAGCTTTCTTT.